Each of the 24 T cell receptor beta chains below was sequenced from the same sample in a study of T cell changes during pregnancy in multiple sclerosis. Data came from immunoSEQ multiplex PCR; TCRdb stores just in-frame clones and leaves some out. Of approximately 90,000 clones detected, over 90% appear once; the ten largest clones hold approximately 0.84%. Sequences were derived from peripheral blood, sampled in the third trimester of pregnancy. The receptor source for this set is a female donor with multiple sclerosis, enrolled in a pregnancy study.

V is TRBV30 and J is TRBJ2-7, with 8 bases fitting TRBD1. V lost 4 bases and J lost 5; bases outside the gene matches: 7. The CDR3 extends over 13 amino acids. Germline CDR1 reads GTSNPN; CDR2 reads SVGIG (reference sequence). CDR3: CAWTLDRGHEQYF. As DNA, the CDR3 is TGTGCCTGGACCCTCGACAGGGGCCACGAGCAGTACTTC.

The genes are TRBV27 and TRBJ2-7; weak D call: TRBD2 (5 bases). The CDR3 sequence is 13 residues long. With 3 bases removed from V and 1 base from J, the gap between germline ends came to 7 bases. From germline, CDR1 is MNHEY and CDR2 SMNVEV (reference sequence). The CDR3 loop is CASSFRESYEQYF. As DNA, the CDR3 is TGTGCCAGCAGTTTTAGGGAGTCCTACGAGCAGTACTTC.

The rearrangement links TRBV19 to TRBJ2-5, with D possibly TRBD2 on 5 matching bases. Trimming took off 6 bases at V and 5 bases at J, with 7 bases between the two ends. The CDR3 sequence is 11 residues long. The germline V gene has CDR1 LNHDA and CDR2 SQIVND (reference sequence). The CDR3 loop reads CASSWRETQYF. Written as DNA, the CDR3 is TGTGCCAGTAGCTGGAGGGAGACCCAGTACTTC.

The CDR3 DNA sequence: TGTGCCAGCTCACCAAGTCCCCAGCGGGAGAAAGGGAATGAGCAGTTCTTC. Translated, it gives CASSPSPQREKGNEQFF. The rearrangement uses TRBV18 and TRBJ2-1, with 8 bases that match TRBD2. The CDR3 has 17 residues. Germline CDR1 KGHSH, CDR2 LQKENI. The trim removed 2 bases at V and 7 bases at J, leaving 13 bases unmatched. The full variable domain, completed using reference TRBV18 and TRBJ2-1, is NAGVMQNPRHLVRRRGQEARLRCSPMKGHSHVYWYRQLPEEGLKFMVYLQKENIIDESGMPKERFSAEFPKEGPSILRIQQVVRGDSAAYFCASSPSPQREKGNEQFFGPGTRLTVL.

The chain recombines TRBV27 with TRBJ2-7; 7 bases are shared with TRBD2. J lost 4 bases, V lost 4 bases, and 7 bases had no gene match. This CDR3 has 14 residues. In germline, CDR1 is MNHEY, CDR2 SMNVEV (reference sequence). CDR3 residues: CASSWGGATYEQYF. The CDR3 region has the DNA TGTGCCAGCAGTTGGGGGGGAGCCACTTACGAGCAGTACTTC.

The chain links TRBV5-1 to TRBJ2-7; 8 bases fit TRBD2. J lost 3 bases, V lost 1 base, and 0 bases had no gene match. The CDR3 length is 13 residues. From germline, CDR1 is SGHRS and CDR2 YFSETQ. The CDR3 nucleotides read TGCGCCAGCAGCTTGCGGGAGGGCTACGAGCAGTACTTC. This gives the protein CASSLREGYEQYF.

This chain connects TRBV5-4 to TRBJ2-2; 7 bases are shared with TRBD2. With V trimmed by 7 bases and J by 2 bases, 8 bases remained unmatched. Germline V gives CDR1 SGHNT, CDR2 YYREEE (reference sequence). The CDR3 contains 15 residues. CDR3 amino acids: CASGSSGYNTGELFF. CDR3 in DNA: TGTGCCAGCGGAAGTAGCGGGTATAACACCGGGGAGCTGTTTTTT.

The genes are TRBV27 and TRBJ1-5, with a possible D match to TRBD1 (6 bases). Germline loops: CDR1 MNHEY, CDR2 SMNVEV (reference sequence). Trimming shortened V by 4 bases and J by 5 bases, and 9 bases separated the two germline ends. The length of the CDR3 is 13 residues. The CDR3 is CASSYSGDQPQHF. CDR3 in DNA: TGTGCCAGCAGTTATTCAGGGGATCAGCCCCAGCATTTT.

The chain joins TRBV27 to TRBJ1-5; the D is unclear. The CDR3 loop spans 15 amino acids. V was shortened by 0 bases and J by 0 bases, with 6 bases between the two germline ends. The germline CDR1 and CDR2 sequences are MNHEY and SMNVEV (reference sequence). Here the CDR3 DNA reads TGTGCCAGCAGTTTATCGGCAGGTAGCAATCAGCCCCAGCATTTT. Protein product: CASSLSAGSNQPQHF.

V usage is TRBV5-1 and J usage is TRBJ2-6; TRBD2 matches 8 bases. This CDR3 is built from 17 residues. The J segment lost 1 base and the V segment lost 5 bases, leaving 8 bases of the junction unmatched. The germline V gene has CDR1 SGHRS and CDR2 YFSETQ. CDR3 sequence reads: CASRETSVLSGANVLTF. CDR3 in DNA: TGCGCCAGCAGGGAGACTAGCGTGTTGTCTGGGGCCAACGTCCTGACTTTC.

This chain links TRBV2 with TRBJ2-7; 10 bases are a match to TRBD1. Germline V CDR1 and CDR2: SNHLY, FYNNEI. The CDR3 is 15 amino acids. With V trimmed by 6 bases and J by 4 bases, 9 bases remained unmatched. As DNA, the CDR3 is TGTGCCAGCAGGGGCGGACAGGGGGTACCGTACGAGCAGTACTTC. Residues: CASRGGQGVPYEQYF.

The chain uses TRBV7-2 and TRBJ2-1; 12 nucleotides line up with TRBD2. The CDR3 contains 15 residues. After removal of 8 bases from V and 8 bases from J, the junction contained 10 bases not matched to a gene. Germline V gives CDR1 SGHTA, CDR2 FQGNSA. This CDR3 reads CASGWTSGTFHEQFF. The DNA of the CDR3 is TGTGCCAGCGGGTGGACTAGCGGGACATTCCATGAGCAGTTCTTC. The entire variable domain, with the rest obtained from reference TRBV7-2 and TRBJ2-1, is as follows: GAGVSQSPSNKVTEKGKDVELRCDPISGHTALYWYRQSLGQGLEFLIYFQGNSAPDKSGLPSDRFSAERTGGSVSTLTIQRTQQEDSAVYLCASGWTSGTFHEQFFGPGTRLTVL.

The V gene is TRBV14, the J gene TRBJ1-2; 9 positions agree with TRBD1. This CDR3 region has 16 residues. The V gene end was trimmed by 2 bases and the J gene end by 4 bases; junction bases not matched to a gene: 8. The germline gives CDR1 SGHDN, CDR2 FVKESK. The chain's CDR3 is CASSQYRGPVGYGYTF. DNA for the CDR3: TGTGCCAGCAGCCAATACAGGGGGCCGGTGGGCTATGGCTACACCTTC.

The rearrangement links TRBV29-1 to TRBJ2-1; 10 bases map to TRBD2. The CDR3 totals 16 residues. Per the germline V gene, CDR1 is SQVTM and CDR2 is ANQGSEA. V lost 5 bases to trimming and J lost 1 base; unmatched junction nucleotides: 8. CDR3 coding DNA: TGCAGCGTTAACCTAGCGGGAGTTGGATCCTACAATGAGCAGTTCTTC. It yields the protein CSVNLAGVGSYNEQFF.

This sequence joins TRBV7-3 and TRBJ2-7, with TRBD1 identical over 10 bases. This CDR3 has 15 amino acids. Losses at the gene ends were 3 bases for V and 4 bases for J; bases not matched to a gene: 6. Per the germline V gene, CDR1 is SGHTA and CDR2 is FQGTGA. In DNA, the CDR3 is TGTGCCAGCAGCTTTTTCCCGGGACAGGGGTACGAGCAGTACTTC. Translating it yields CASSFFPGQGYEQYF.

J is TRBJ2-7 and V is TRBV5-4, with D unresolved. Trimming removed 0 bases at V and 6 bases at J, with 13 bases between. CDR1 SGHNT and CDR2 YYREEE come from the germline V gene (reference sequence). The CDR3 consists of 14 residues. The CDR3 reads CASSLGLDVGEQYF. CDR3 sequence (DNA): TGTGCCAGCAGCTTGGGTCTAGACGTGGGCGAGCAGTACTTC.

The chain has TRBV19 and TRBJ2-1, with D tentatively TRBD1 (5 bases). The germline gives CDR1 LNHDA, CDR2 SQIVND (reference sequence). Trimming took off 7 bases at V and 7 bases at J, with 11 bases between the two ends. The CDR3 consists of 12 residues. The CDR3 loop is CASTQGLNEQFF. The DNA of the CDR3 is TGTGCCAGTACCCAGGGTTTGAATGAGCAGTTCTTC.

The chain links TRBV6-4 to TRBJ2-1; 9 bases map to TRBD1. V lost 4 bases to trimming and J lost 9 bases; unmatched junction nucleotides: 10. The CDR3 has 15 residues. Germline CDR1 reads MRHNA; CDR2 reads SNTAGT. CDR3 coding DNA: TGTGCCAGCAGTGCACAGGGGGCTGCGATCGGTGAGCAGTTCTTC. It is translated as CASSAQGAAIGEQFF.

The chain carries TRBV12-5 and TRBJ1-1, with 7 bases lining up with TRBD1. In germline, CDR1 is LGHNT, CDR2 FRNRAP. This CDR3 contains 17 residues. V lost 5 bases and J lost 1; bases outside the gene matches: 13. The CDR3: CASGLTRQGKTNTEAFF. CDR3 in DNA: TGTGCTAGTGGTCTAACGAGACAGGGAAAGACGAACACTGAAGCTTTCTTT.

The rearrangement links TRBV27 to TRBJ1-2; 7 nucleotides match TRBD1. V shed 8 bases, J shed 5 bases, and the junction held 8 bases outside the gene matches. The CDR3 is made up of 13 amino acids. CDR1 and CDR2 (germline): MNHEY, SMNVEV (reference sequence). DNA of the CDR3: TGTGCCAGCGGGCAGAAGACAGGGTATGGCTACACCTTC. Translating gives CASGQKTGYGYTF.

This chain connects TRBV6-6 to TRBJ2-7, with D tentatively TRBD2 (6 bases). Germline V gives CDR1 MNHNY, CDR2 SVGAGI (reference sequence). The V end was cut by 6 bases, the J end by 0 bases, with 9 bases between. The CDR3 totals 13 residues. CDR3 in amino acids: CASSPGLSYEQYF. CDR3 bases: TGTGCCAGCAGCCCGGGACTCTCCTACGAGCAGTACTTC.

The V and J genes are TRBV5-4 and TRBJ2-1, with 12 bases that match TRBD2. CDR3 length: 15 residues. The germline CDR1 and CDR2 sequences are SGHNT and YYREEE (reference sequence). The V segment lost 3 bases and the J segment 7 bases; nucleotides outside the gene matches: 5. The CDR3 protein is CASSSTSGRHNEQFF. The CDR3 DNA sequence: TGTGCCAGCAGCTCGACTAGCGGGAGACATAATGAGCAGTTCTTC. The complete variable domain, with remaining parts taken from reference TRBV5-4 and TRBJ2-1, reads ETGVTQSPTHLIKTRGQQVTLRCSSQSGHNTVSWYQQALGQGPQFIFQYYREEENGRGNFPPRFSGLQFPNYSSELNVNALELDDSALYLCASSSTSGRHNEQFFGPGTRLTVL.

The chain employs TRBV20-1 and TRBJ2-1; D unclear. Germline V CDR1 and CDR2: DFQATT, SNEGSKA (reference sequence). The CDR3 runs to 11 residues. V lost 1 base, J lost 10 bases, and 8 bases lay in between. The CDR3 DNA sequence: TGCAGTGCTAGAGGAGGTCCGGAGCAGTTCTTC. Translated, it gives CSARGGPEQFF.

CDR3 coding DNA: TGCGCCAGCAGCTTTTCATCACTCTCCTACGAGCAGTACTTC. Translated: CASSFSSLSYEQYF. The chain recombines TRBV5-1 with TRBJ2-5, with D hard to call. The end of the DNA aligns better with TRBJ2-7, so the J call may be wrong. Looked up from germline, CDR1 is SGHRS and CDR2 is YFSETQ. CDR3 length: 14 residues.